Listed below are T cell receptor beta chains from one sample, sequenced in a study of T cell responses to AZD1222 COVID-19 vaccine. Assay: immunoSEQ multiplex PCR; the TCRdb copy retains only in-frame clones and omits some. The sample includes around 80,000 clones, 80% to 90% of them seen just once. The sample consisted of peripheral blood, taken 28 days after the second AZD1222 dose. The receptors originated from an adult who received the AZD1222 COVID-19 vaccine. Each CDR3 is given with its conserved first and last residue.

CDR3: CARFGGQAYNSPLHF; J: TRBJ1-6; V: TRBV27
CDR3: CASSQQSRLADNNEQFF; J: TRBJ2-1; V: TRBV4-1
CDR3: CASGPYPNQPQHF; J: TRBJ1-5; V: TRBV6-5
CDR3: CASSENRVVYTF; J: TRBJ1-2; V: TRBV2
CDR3: CASLGQGSYEQYF; J: TRBJ2-7; V: TRBV18
CDR3: CASSSYEGDKGLGEQYF; J: TRBJ2-7; V: TRBV11-2
CDR3: CASSRDRKNQPQHF; J: TRBJ1-5; V: TRBV3-1/TRBV3-2
CDR3: CASSPGLSEQYF; J: TRBJ2-7; V: TRBV6-5
CDR3: CASSLYTGGTYGYTF; J: TRBJ1-2; V: TRBV5-4
CDR3: CSASGELGEQYF; J: TRBJ2-7; V: TRBV20-1
CDR3: CASSRTPLEQYF; J: TRBJ2-7; V: TRBV28
CDR3: CSLRLRLAGEADTQYF; J: TRBJ2-3; V: TRBV29-1
CDR3: CATREQNLGTEAFF; J: TRBJ1-1; V: TRBV6-6
CDR3: CASSDTVSGYTF; J: TRBJ1-2; V: TRBV25-1
CDR3: CASSEGRSGEAFF; J: TRBJ1-1; V: TRBV2
CDR3: CASSLRGTESSYEQYF; J: TRBJ2-7; V: TRBV11-2
CDR3: CASSQGGGVQPQHF; J: TRBJ1-5; V: TRBV3-1/TRBV3-2
CDR3: CASSFLLAGPNEQFF; J: TRBJ2-1; V: TRBV7-8
CDR3: CASSRLGEGSNTGELFF; J: TRBJ2-2; V: TRBV5-1
CDR3: CASSLGHSTDTQYF; J: TRBJ2-3; V: TRBV11-3
CDR3: CASSSRDSEETQYF; J: TRBJ2-5; V: TRBV2
CDR3: CASRAAELGYTF; J: TRBJ1-2; V: TRBV6-5
CDR3: CASSLLGQRKLFF; J: TRBJ1-1; V: TRBV5-4
CDR3: CASSPGQGNEKLFF; J: TRBJ1-4; V: TRBV5-1
CDR3: CASSFQGSALHF; J: TRBJ1-6; V: TRBV7-8
CDR3: CASSLGQNQPQHF; J: TRBJ1-5; V: TRBV7-2
CDR3: CASSVGVHQPQHF; J: TRBJ1-5; V: TRBV25-1
CDR3: CASSHRLLDRGNQETQYF; J: TRBJ2-5; V: TRBV4-1
CDR3: CASSLGQGLEQYF; J: TRBJ2-7; V: TRBV5-1
CDR3: CASSPLQGSGANVLTF; J: TRBJ2-6; V: TRBV19
CDR3: CASTPEGSGIPFF; J: TRBJ1-1; V: TRBV6-4
CDR3: CASSQWGLEEKLFF; J: TRBJ1-4; V: TRBV25-1
CDR3: CASREPGSLVLESNSPLHF; J: TRBJ1-6; V: TRBV19
CDR3: CASSQVQSTGELFF; J: TRBJ2-2; V: TRBV3-1/TRBV3-2
CDR3: CASSVDGSNEQFF; J: TRBJ2-1; V: TRBV9
CDR3: CAISESLFSGGYYEQYF; J: TRBJ2-7; V: TRBV10-3
CDR3: CASSSAHQYNEQFF; J: TRBJ2-1; V: TRBV7-9
CDR3: CASSLAGGDNEQFF; J: TRBJ2-1; V: TRBV5-1
CDR3: CASSLGQGAFGYTF; J: TRBJ1-2; V: TRBV19
CDR3: CASGDGSNQPQHF; J: TRBJ1-5; V: TRBV27
CDR3: CAISESSQVYEQYF; J: TRBJ2-7; V: TRBV10-3
CDR3: CASSPRTISGANVLTF; J: TRBJ2-6; V: TRBV7-2
CDR3: CASSFQGLAGDNEQFF; J: TRBJ2-1; V: TRBV7-3
CDR3: CASNPSTLGQGVYTGELFF; J: TRBJ2-2; V: TRBV28
CDR3: CASSTHGTEETQYF; J: TRBJ2-5; V: TRBV19
CDR3: CASSGTTGPNTEAFF; J: TRBJ1-1; V: TRBV9
CDR3: CASSWEGGGTGELFF; J: TRBJ2-2; V: TRBV5-4
CDR3: CASSLGTGPYNSPLHF; J: TRBJ1-6; V: TRBV5-4
CDR3: CASSSIWEQGPREQYF; J: TRBJ2-7; V: TRBV27
CDR3: CASSRDGANYGYTF; J: TRBJ1-2; V: TRBV5-1
CDR3: CASSLRAGDGYGYTF; J: TRBJ1-2; V: TRBV27